Sequencing of this TCR beta chain was carried out in a study of shared clonotypes between healthy human individuals. Study-level background: There were three CD4 naive, three CD4 memory, two CD8 naive and one CD8 memory plates per donor.

Study results and limitations: Only blood was sampled; tissue repertoires likely differ.

The table lists this clone with a count of one. Its target is unknown. In the original analysis: ImmunoSEQ gave junction-only sequences without quality scores, so filtering differed. The protocol was immunoSEQ multiplex PCR, while the TCRdb copy is restricted to in-frame clones and leaves out a portion. Clonal size and the V and J genes are those of that table, whereas D and trimming came from the DNA. The table includes 2 million to 2.5 million clones, 90% to 96% detected once. This TCR was sampled from a man aged 18 to 35 in good health. Sequencing was done on a sample of naive CD4+ T cells sorted from blood. The subset was: CD45RA+ positively selected.

As DNA, the CDR3 is TGTGCCAGCAGACCAGGAGGCCCAAATCAGCCCCAGCATTTT. This codes for CASRPGGPNQPQHF. The chain combines TRBV6-5 with TRBJ1-5; D not certain. CDR1 and CDR2 from the germline V gene are MNHEY and SVGAGI. V was cut by 6 bases and J by 4 bases, with 13 bases left in between. This CDR3 is built from 14 residues.